This entry features one TCR beta chain sequence. The sample comes from a study of blood T cell repertoires in COVID-19. The overall study: Sample material is recorded as cDNA or gDNA derived from T cells, B-cell-depleted T cells, or PBMCs.

Sequencing used immunoSEQ multiplex PCR; TCRdb keeps in-frame clones, though not all of them. The sample shows about 180,000 clones, 70% to 90% of them seen only once. CDR1 and CDR2 (germline): KGHSH, LQKENI. The CDR3 is made up of 13 amino acids. Deletions cut 5 bases from V and 2 bases from J, with 8 bases between. The sample comprised peripheral blood. The receptor was derived from a woman aged 30 to 39 with acute or convalescent COVID-19. The chain recombines TRBV18 with TRBJ2-3; no definite D call. Here the CDR3 reads CASSTYYTDTQYF. The CDR3 bases are TGTGCCAGCTCAACCTACTACACAGATACGCAGTATTTT.